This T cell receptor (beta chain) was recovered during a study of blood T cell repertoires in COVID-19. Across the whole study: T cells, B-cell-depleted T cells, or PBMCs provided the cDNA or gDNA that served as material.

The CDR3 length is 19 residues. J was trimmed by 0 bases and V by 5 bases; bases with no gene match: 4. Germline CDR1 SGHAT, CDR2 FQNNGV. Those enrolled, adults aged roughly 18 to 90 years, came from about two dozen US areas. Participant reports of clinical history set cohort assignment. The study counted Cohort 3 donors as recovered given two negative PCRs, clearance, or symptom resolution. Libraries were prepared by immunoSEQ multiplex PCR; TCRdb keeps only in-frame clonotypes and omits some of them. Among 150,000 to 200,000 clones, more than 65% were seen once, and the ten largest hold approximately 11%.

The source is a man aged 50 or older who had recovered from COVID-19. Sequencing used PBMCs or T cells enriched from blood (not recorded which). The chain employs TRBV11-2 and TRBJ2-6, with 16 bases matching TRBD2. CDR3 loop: CASSPGLAGGISGANVLTF. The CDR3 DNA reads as TGTGCCAGCAGCCCGGGACTAGCGGGAGGGATCTCTGGGGCCAACGTCCTGACTTTC.